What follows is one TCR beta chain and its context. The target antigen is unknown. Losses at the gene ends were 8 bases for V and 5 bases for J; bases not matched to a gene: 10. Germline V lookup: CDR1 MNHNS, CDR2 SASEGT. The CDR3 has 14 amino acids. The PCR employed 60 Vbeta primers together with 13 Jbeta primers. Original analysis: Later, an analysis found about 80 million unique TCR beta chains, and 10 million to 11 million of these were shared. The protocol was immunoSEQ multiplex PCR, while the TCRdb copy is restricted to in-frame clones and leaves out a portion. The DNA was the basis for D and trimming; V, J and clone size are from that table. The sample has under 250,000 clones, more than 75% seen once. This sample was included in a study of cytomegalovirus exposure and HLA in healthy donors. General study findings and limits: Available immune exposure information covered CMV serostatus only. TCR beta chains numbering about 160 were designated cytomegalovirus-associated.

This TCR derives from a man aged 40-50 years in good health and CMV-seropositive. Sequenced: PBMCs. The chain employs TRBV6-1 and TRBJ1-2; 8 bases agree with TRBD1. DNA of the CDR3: TGTGCCAGCCGGACCGGACAGGGCATATATGGCTACACCTTC. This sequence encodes CASRTGQGIYGYTF.